This TCR beta chain appears in the sequencing data of a study of human T cells and chemical hapten exposure. At the level of the study: Variation in per-sample TCR yields came mainly from small pooled library volume differences. Study-level findings and limits: There was no change with DPC sensitization in TCRs above 1 in 1000 frequency.

Time point described: healthy volunteer bleed at 2 weeks. Blood, whole and unfractionated, served as the source for total RNA extraction. This clonotype showed up just a few times. Its antigen remains unidentified. As the library was built, unique molecular identifiers were attached to individual cDNA molecules. TCRdb re-called the RACE reads with MiXCR, one entry per CDR3 protein. This table has tens of thousands of distinct CDR3 sequences, roughly 4.5% appearing once. The germline V gene has CDR1 SGHVS and CDR2 FQNEAQ. This CDR3 has 15 residues. V lost 2 bases to trimming and J lost 0 bases, with 9 bases between them.

What was sequenced was whole blood. The TCR was taken from a female donor in good health. Some clones in this sample may be carry-over from other donors' samples. J is TRBJ2-3 and V is TRBV7-8; tentatively, D is TRBD1 (5 bases). The chain's CDR3 is CASSLSRVSTDTQYF. The CDR3, as DNA: TGTGCCAGCAGCTTATCCAGGGTGAGCACAGATACGCAGTATTTT.